This note documents a single T cell receptor beta chain sequence. Its antigen specificity is not known. The record has no base qualities; no much larger clone is one base away. The data were obtained in a study of chemoradiotherapy in HPV16-positive cancers (dated by TCRdb to 2021 to 2024). About the investigation overall: Candidate HPV-specific T-cell clones and common TCR motifs were defined through functional T-cell assays on cells from a couple of HPV16-positive patients. The study set out to ask whether T-cell immunity against the HPV oncoproteins E6 and E7 changes over the course of chemoradiotherapy and whether that immunity affects survival. The candidate HPV-specific TCRs and motifs were then tracked in TCR repertoires from 86 patients with HPV-related cancers. Summary of the overall study and its limitations: Expansion of candidate HPV-specific clones and E7-related TCR motifs was observed in the tumor microenvironment during treatment, whereas no such expansion was observed for non-HPV-specific T cells. The functional definition of HPV-specific T cells came from only a couple of HPV16-positive patients, and the survival association was reported for HPV16-positive patients. Among HPV16-positive patients, expansion of HPV-responsive T cells during chemoradiotherapy was associated with better recurrence-free survival.

Repertoires were sampled repeatedly over the course of chemoradiotherapy so that clonal expansion in the tumor microenvironment could be followed. The library was prepared using the immunoSEQ multiplex PCR assay. TCRdb took over this immuneACCESS table, retaining in-frame rearrangements with V and J assigned. Such tables are incomplete; in checked studies, under half of the missing clones stem from an unresolved V gene, and the remainder is unexplained. This sample gives more than 10,000 clones in total; less than 75% of them show up just once. The biggest ten clones account for over 15% of the sample. Between the V and J ends, shortened by 0 bases and 5 bases respectively, the junction contains 17 bases. Looking up the germline V gene yields CDR1 SGHRS and CDR2 YFSETQ. From cysteine to phenylalanine, the CDR3 is 16 amino acids long. Only CDR3 DNA is held: 48 bases, read in frame from base 1.

Sample collection was performed from a patient who underwent chemoradiotherapy. This receptor chain uses TRBV5-1 and TRBJ2-5; confidence is insufficient to name the D gene. This receptor was identified in a human donor with HPV-associated anogenital cancer. The CDR3 protein sequence reads: CASSLGPISIGETQYF. In nucleotide form, the sequence is TGCGCCAGCAGCTTGGGCCCGATCTCCATAGGGGAGACCCAGTACTTC.